A few counts support the clone carrying this T cell receptor (beta chain). What it binds is not known. A single record per CDR3 protein comes from TCRdb applying MiXCR to the 5' RACE reads. The sample lists over 300,000 distinct CDR3 sequences; under 25% were seen once. CDR1 is SGHTA, CDR2 FQGNSA, per germline. The CDR3 consists of 16 residues. Trimming cost V 0 bases and J 6 bases; bases outside gene matches: 8. The record originates from a study of T-cell memory formation after mild COVID-19. Study in general: There were largely donor-specific TCR clusters. Study observations and caveats: Mostly located in CM and EM were contracting CD4+ clones, with contracting CD8+ clones located in EMRA. Pre-infection memory already had some responding clones, implying cross-reactive memory joined.

Sequenced sample: PBMCs or a T cell subset sorted from them (not recorded which). The receptor's source is a man aged 18-30 years who had mild COVID-19 (a few samples of this study predate the infection). Cell type and time point are not known. V usage is TRBV7-2 and J usage is TRBJ2-3, with TRBD2 matching 8 bases. Here the CDR3 DNA reads TGTGCCAGCAGCTTAGCGCGGGCGGGGGGCAGGGATACGCAGTATTTT. It encodes CASSLARAGGRDTQYF. Based on the CDR3 plus reference TRBV7-2 and TRBJ2-3, the full variable domain is GAGVSQSPSNKVTEKGKDVELRCDPISGHTALYWYRQSLGQGLEFLIYFQGNSAPDKSGLPSDRFSAERTGGSVSTLTIQRTQQEDSAVYLCASSLARAGGRDTQYFGPGTRLTVL.